This record looks at one T cell receptor beta chain sequence and its context. The antigen is unknown. This record belongs to a study of CD8 T cells in acute hepatitis C reinfection. Time point reported: naive CD8 control sorted from an acute-time-point sample. CD3, CD8 and CD45RO antibodies stained cells; a viability dye excluded dead cells. Here immunoSEQ multiplex PCR was the method, and the copy in TCRdb shows in-frame clones only, minus some. The sample consists of 30,000 to 40,000 clones, about 86% of them appearing once. The study, taken as a whole, reports: Only TCRbeta was bulk sequenced, so alphabeta pairing is unknown.

The receptor was isolated from a man between 25 and 39 years old with chronic hepatitis C. Source material: naive CD8+ T cells from PBMCs.

The CDR3 nucleotides read TGTGCCAGCAGCTTATCTGGGGGCAACCTCTATGGCTACACCTTC. Its translation is CASSLSGGNLYGYTF. The gene calls are TRBV11-2 and TRBJ1-2; D is perhaps TRBD1 (6 bases). V was pared by 2 bases and J by 4 bases, with 14 bases between. Germline-derived CDR1 and CDR2 are SGHAT and FQNNGV. The CDR3 is 15 amino acids. Filled out from reference TRBV11-2 and TRBJ1-2, the complete variable domain reads EAGVAQSPRYKIIEKRQSVAFWCNPISGHATLYWYQQILGQGPKLLIQFQNNGVVDDSQLPKDRFSAERLKGVDSTLKIQPAKLEDSAVYLCASSLSGGNLYGYTFGSGTRLTVV.